The present entry profiles one TCR beta chain with its context. Its antigen target is currently unknown. No much larger clonotype is one base removed from it; base qualities were not supplied. These data originate in a study of T cells in Graves' hyperthyroidism and ophthalmopathy (dated by TCRdb to between 2017 and 2020). The study in broad terms: Peripheral blood was collected at initial diagnosis, before any treatment. The paper describes TCR Vbeta CDR3 sequencing of some 130 peripheral blood samples, made up of 43 ophthalmopathy patients, more than 70 hyperthyroidism patients and 17 progressor patients. Prospective prediction of ophthalmopathy was tested in an independent validation cohort of fewer than 20 hyperthyroidism patients and 17 patients who later progressed to ophthalmopathy. To identify distinguishing TCR V-J signatures, a discovery cohort of around 100 patients was used, comprising under 45 with Graves' ophthalmopathy and 57 with stable Graves' hyperthyroidism. Following sampling, methimazole starting at 30 mg daily was given to hyperthyroidism patients, and high-dose intravenous methylprednisolone was given to ophthalmopathy patients. The 75 to 100 discovery patients were randomly divided into training and test sets at a 7:3 ratio. Thyroid tissue and blood T-cell repertoires from six Graves' hyperthyroidism patients were also compared in the study. The investigation overall reported the following: During validation, the model predicted progression to ophthalmopathy a median of approximately six months ahead of onset, with 70.59% sensitivity and 72% to 85% specificity. Sample size was not statistically predetermined, and investigators were not blinded to group allocation. Ophthalmopathy was separated from stable hyperthyroidism by a 13 V-J signature model, with approximately 89% sensitivity and about 81% specificity obtained in cross-validation and 80%/75% obtained in testing. Most expanded thyroid clonotypes (frequency above 0.001) were also detected in blood, suggesting blood repertoires may reflect thyroid immune responses.

Stable Graves' hyperthyroidism was defined as no progression to ophthalmopathy during 18 months of follow-up. Hyperthyroidism patients were newly diagnosed, with disease duration under 2 months, and aged 18 to 65 years. Exclusion was applied to patients with uncontrolled infections, other autoimmune diseases, pregnancy or lactation. Diagnoses were based on clinical symptoms, serum thyroxine and TRAb, thyroid ultrasound and orbital computed tomography. Ficoll-Paque density gradient centrifugation was used to isolate PBMCs from around 10 ml of fresh peripheral blood. Trizol reagent was used to extract total RNA, and RNA quality was then checked on an Agilent 2100 Bioanalyzer. The TCR beta CDR3 regions were amplified from the RNA transcripts. For the first round of RT-PCR on the TCR CDR3, the HTBI primer set was used together with the Qiagen OneStep RT-PCR kit. Libraries were constructed in a second round of multiplex PCR, after which size selection and purification were performed. Libraries were sequenced paired-end with 100 bp reads on an Illumina HiSeq2000. The original pipeline was this. SOAPnuke was used to process the raw data, with reads discarded if the reads contained adapters or uncalled bases, had a mean Phred below 15, or lacked an exact constant-primer or identifier match. High-quality paired reads were merged using COPE v1.2.5, and each unique nucleotide sequence was defined as a clonotype. MiTCR v1.1 was used to align the clonotypes against IMGT TRBV, TRBD and TRBJ reference segments. Only V-J combinations with frequency above 0.0001, covering about 99% of repertoires, were analysed. A TCS score was defined as the ratio between F50 (clonal expansion) and ExV (chaos), using BLOSUM62-based TCRdist between CDR3 peptides within each V-J. Welch's t-statistics and random forest reduced fewer than 550 V-J features to some 14, which were used in a naive Bayes classifier (R e1071). The public reads were run again by TCRdb, first through fastp at Q25 and then through MiXCR, and only productive beta chains were kept. One record per CDR3 amino acid sequence lists the most common genes and DNA. In this record, the V and J calls reflect TCRdb's handling and not the investigators' own analysis. The sample table lists approximately 210,000 distinct CDR3 sequences, approximately 17% of them with a count of one. Clones ranked in the top ten supply around 50% of the sample.

Taken from cysteine to phenylalanine, the CDR3 has 14 residues. Only the CDR3 DNA stays, 42 bases, in frame from base 1. CDR1 WNHNN and CDR2 SYGVQD were looked up in the germline V gene (reference sequence). At the junction V is shortened by 4 bases and J by 6 bases; bases outside the gene matches: 2. The sequenced sample was blood. The clonotype originates from a man over 45 with Graves' hyperthyroidism. The rearrangement combines TRBV10-1 with TRBJ2-2; 10 bases in the junction line up with TRBD1. The bases read TGCGCCAGCAGTGCGGACAGGGGGGCCGGGGAGCTGTTTTTT. This is translated as CASSADRGAGELFF.